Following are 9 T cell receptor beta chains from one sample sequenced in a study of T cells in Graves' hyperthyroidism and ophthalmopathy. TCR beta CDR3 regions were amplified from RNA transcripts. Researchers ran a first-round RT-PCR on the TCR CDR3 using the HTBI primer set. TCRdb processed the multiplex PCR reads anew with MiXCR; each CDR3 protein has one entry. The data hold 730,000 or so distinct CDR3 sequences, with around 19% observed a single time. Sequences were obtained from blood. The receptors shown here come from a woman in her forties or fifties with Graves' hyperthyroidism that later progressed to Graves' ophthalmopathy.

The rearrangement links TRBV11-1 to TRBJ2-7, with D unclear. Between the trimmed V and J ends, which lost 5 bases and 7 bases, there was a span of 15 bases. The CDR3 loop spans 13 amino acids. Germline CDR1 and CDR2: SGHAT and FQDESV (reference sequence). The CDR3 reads CASSHETPWEQYF. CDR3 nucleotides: TGTGCCAGCAGCCATGAGACACCTTGGGAGCAGTACTTC.

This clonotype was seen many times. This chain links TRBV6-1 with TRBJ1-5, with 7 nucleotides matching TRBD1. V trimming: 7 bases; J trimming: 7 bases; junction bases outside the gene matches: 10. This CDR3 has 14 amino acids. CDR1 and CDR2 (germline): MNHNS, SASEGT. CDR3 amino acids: CASTLDRAGQPQHF. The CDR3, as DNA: TGTGCCAGCACCCTCGACAGGGCCGGGCAGCCCCAGCATTTT.

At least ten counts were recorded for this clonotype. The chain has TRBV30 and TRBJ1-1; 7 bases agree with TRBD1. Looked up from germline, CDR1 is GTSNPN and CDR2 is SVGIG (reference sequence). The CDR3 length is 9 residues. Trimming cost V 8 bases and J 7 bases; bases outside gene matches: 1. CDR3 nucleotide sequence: TGTGCCACAGGGGTTGAAGCTTTCTTT. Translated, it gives CATGVEAFF.

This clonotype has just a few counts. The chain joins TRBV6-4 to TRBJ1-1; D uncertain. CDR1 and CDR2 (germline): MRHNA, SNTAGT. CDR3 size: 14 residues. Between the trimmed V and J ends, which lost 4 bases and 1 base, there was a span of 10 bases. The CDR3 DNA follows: TGTGCCAGCAGTGCTTGGACGGGGAACACTGAAGCTTTCTTT. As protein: CASSAWTGNTEAFF.

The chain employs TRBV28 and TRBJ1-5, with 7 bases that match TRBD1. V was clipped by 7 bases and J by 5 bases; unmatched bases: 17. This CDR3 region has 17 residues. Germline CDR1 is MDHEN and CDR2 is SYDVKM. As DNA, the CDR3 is TGTGCCAGCACCAAAAACTGGGGGGGGACAGCTCATCAGCCCCAGCATTTT. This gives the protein CASTKNWGGTAHQPQHF.

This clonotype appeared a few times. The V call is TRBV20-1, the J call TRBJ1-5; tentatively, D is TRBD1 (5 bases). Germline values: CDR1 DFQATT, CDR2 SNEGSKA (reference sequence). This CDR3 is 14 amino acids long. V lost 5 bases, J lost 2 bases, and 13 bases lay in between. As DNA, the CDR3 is TGCAGTGCTCCTGGAGGGGAGGGCAATCAGCCCCAGCATTTT. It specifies CSAPGGEGNQPQHF.

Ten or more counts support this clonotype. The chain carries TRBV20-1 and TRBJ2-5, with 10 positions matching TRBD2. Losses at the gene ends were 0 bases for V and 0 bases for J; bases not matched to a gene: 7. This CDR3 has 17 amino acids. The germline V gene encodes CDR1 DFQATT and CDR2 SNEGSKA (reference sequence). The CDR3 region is CSARDLGTSAHQETQYF. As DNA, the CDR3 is TGCAGTGCTAGAGATCTGGGGACTAGCGCTCACCAAGAGACCCAGTACTTC.

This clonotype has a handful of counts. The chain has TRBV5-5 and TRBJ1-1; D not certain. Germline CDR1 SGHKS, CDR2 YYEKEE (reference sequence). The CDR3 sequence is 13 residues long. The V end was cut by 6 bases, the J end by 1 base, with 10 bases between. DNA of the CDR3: TGTGCCAGCACCAACGTTGGGAACACTGAAGCTTTCTTT. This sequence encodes CASTNVGNTEAFF.

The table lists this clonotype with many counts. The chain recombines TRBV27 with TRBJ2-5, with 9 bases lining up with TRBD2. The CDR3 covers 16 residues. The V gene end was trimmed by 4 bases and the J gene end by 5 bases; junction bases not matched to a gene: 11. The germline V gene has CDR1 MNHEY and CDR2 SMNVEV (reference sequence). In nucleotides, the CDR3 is TGTGCCAGCAGTTCGGAAGCGGGGGGCCTCTGGGAGACCCAGTACTTC. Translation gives CASSSEAGGLWETQYF.